This TCR beta chain was identified during a study of cytotoxic CD8 clonotypes in ibrutinib-treated CLL. Looking at the study overall: It was after a median 12 months of treatment, range 6 to 36, that response samples were taken.

The CDR3 consists of 14 residues. CDR1 is SGHDN and CDR2 is FVKESK in the germline V gene. The V end lost 2 bases, the J end lost 5 bases, and 10 bases lay between the germline ends. Library input was about 2 micrograms of DNA from cryopreserved PBMCs. Study findings and constraints: Clonality was higher at baseline than in age-matched healthy donors and tracked circulating CD8+ T-cell counts. Clonality went higher at ibrutinib response and then dropped back toward baseline at progression.

This clone was recorded only once. Its antigen is undetermined. Some clones are missing from TCRdb's copy, which holds only in-frame ones; the method was immunoSEQ multiplex PCR. The sample has tens of thousands of clones; under 70% are singletons. This receptor was obtained from a human donor with chronic lymphocytic leukemia. J is TRBJ2-4 and V is TRBV14, with D tentatively TRBD1 (6 bases). Source: PBMCs, taken after 12 months of ibrutinib treatment. CDR3 sequence reads: CASSQSGVQNIQYF. CDR3 in DNA: TGTGCCAGCAGCCAATCAGGGGTCCAAAACATTCAGTACTTC.